Below, one TCR beta chain is given with its context. This clonotype has just a few counts. Its antigen is not yet known. The input lacks base qualities; no much larger clone sits a single base away. CDR1 DFQATT and CDR2 SNEGSKA are derived from the germline V gene (reference sequence). Spanning cysteine to phenylalanine, the CDR3 consists of 14 amino acids. Just CDR3 DNA is preserved here, 42 bases in frame from base 1. Relative to germline, V is 3 bases shorter and J is 5 bases shorter, with 13 bases between their ends. This sample was taken from a study of response to subunit inactivated influenza vaccine (dated by TCRdb to the late 2010s). At the level of the whole study: Deep quantitative profiling of the T cell receptor repertoire was used in the study to follow responses to a trivalent subunit inactivated influenza vaccine.

What the study reported, not specific to this receptor: According to the authors, only a limited number of new T cells may be recruited by each seasonal influenza vaccination.

The library was generated by RT-PCR. TCRdb lists the instrument as Illumina HiSeq 2500. TCRdb reprocessing: public reads trimmed at Q25 with fastp, clones called with MiXCR, in-frame beta chains kept. When rows share a CDR3 protein, they turn into one entry using the most common DNA and genes. This sample comprises 500,000 to 600,000 distinct CDR3 sequences, 12% of them detected only once. Clones ranked in the top ten supply roughly 10% of the sample. The TCR originated in a man aged 50 to 59 who received an inactivated influenza vaccine. Donor details come from another sample of the same person, matched by shared clones. This receptor chain uses TRBV20-1 and TRBJ2-2; perhaps TRBD1 is the D gene, with 5 bases matching. Sequenced here: PBMCs from blood, sampled on the day of vaccination. The CDR3 protein is CSARDGARTGELFF. The nucleotide sequence reads TGCAGTGCTAGGGATGGGGCAAGGACCGGGGAGCTGTTTTTT.